This T cell receptor (beta chain) is from a study of blood T cell repertoires in COVID-19. Study background: Spain, Italy and the United States supplied samples that represented acute and convalescent COVID-19. T cells, B-cell-depleted T cells, or PBMCs provided the cDNA or gDNA that served as material.

Germline V gives CDR1 SQVTM, CDR2 ANQGSEA. This CDR3 has 11 amino acids. V lost 4 bases to trimming and J lost 3 bases; unmatched junction nucleotides: 0. Original analysis: Estimation of nucleated cell counts relied on the amplification of reference gene primers. This table comes from immunoSEQ multiplex PCR, and its TCRdb copy is limited to in-frame clones, with some not included. V and J calls and clone size are those listed in that table; D and trimming were worked out from the DNA. The sample comprises 200,000 to 300,000 clones, 65% to 90% of which are singletons, and roughly 2% rests with the top ten.

The receptor's source is a man aged 25-40 years with active or convalescent COVID-19. Sequenced material: peripheral blood. The gene calls are TRBV29-1 and TRBJ2-7, with 7 bases fitting TRBD2. The CDR3, as DNA: TGCAGCGTTGGGGGGGGCTACGAGCAGTACTTC. It encodes CSVGGGYEQYF.